The 14 T cell receptor beta chains given below trace back to one sample, sequenced in a study of blood T cell repertoires in COVID-19. The assay was immunoSEQ multiplex PCR, and TCRdb's table has in-frame clones only and misses some. Among 350,000 to 450,000 clones, roughly 86% were seen once, and the ten largest hold approximately 2.5%. Sequencing was carried out using peripheral blood. The receptors stem from a woman in her fifties or sixties with COVID-19, enrolled during active disease.

This clone was detected only once. The chain combines TRBV6-5 with TRBJ1-2, with D perhaps matching TRBD1 (6 bases). Trimming removed 0 bases from V and 7 bases from J, with 18 bases in between. Germline V gives CDR1 MNHEY, CDR2 SVGAGI. CDR3 length: 16 residues. The CDR3 DNA reads TGTGCCAGCAGTTACTCGAATAACAGGGCCTCCGGTGGCTACACCTTC. This encodes CASSYSNNRASGGYTF.

This clone was seen just once. The rearrangement links TRBV6-5 to TRBJ2-1; no firm D call. This CDR3 comprises 12 residues. Germline V gene lookup returns CDR1 MNHEY and CDR2 SVGAGI. Trimming cost V 4 bases and J 4 bases, with 5 bases left between them. The CDR3 sequence is CASSWAYNEQFF. In DNA, the CDR3 is TGTGCCAGCAGTTGGGCTTACAATGAGCAGTTCTTC.

The V and J genes are TRBV9 and TRBJ1-3; 7 bases are shared with TRBD1. V shed 3 bases, J shed 3 bases, and the junction held 9 bases outside the gene matches. The germline gives CDR1 SGDLS, CDR2 YYNGEE. This CDR3 has 16 residues. The CDR3 loop reads CASSAHRQGDGNTIYF. DNA of the CDR3: TGTGCCAGCAGCGCGCATCGGCAGGGGGATGGAAACACCATATATTTT.

V gene TRBV7-3 combines with J gene TRBJ2-7, with a tentative D call TRBD1 (5 bases). The CDR3 extends over 15 amino acids. Germline CDR1 is SGHTA and CDR2 is FQGTGA. Trimming took 2 bases from V and 2 from J, leaving 13 bases between them. This CDR3 is CASSLLPGLAYEQYF. CDR3 coding DNA: TGTGCCAGCAGCTTATTGCCAGGGTTGGCCTACGAGCAGTACTTC.

V and J are TRBV3-1 (or the pseudogene TRBV3-2) and TRBJ1-2; tentative D call: TRBD1 (5 bases). This CDR3 spans 14 amino acids. Trimming stripped 0 bases from V and 7 bases from J, with 12 bases between. CDR1 is LGHDT and CDR2 is YNNKEL in the germline V gene (reference sequence). The CDR3: CASSQDGTRGGYTF. The CDR3 DNA is TGTGCCAGCAGCCAAGATGGGACGCGGGGTGGCTACACCTTC.

V is TRBV7-6 and J is TRBJ2-2; tentatively, D is TRBD1 (7 bases). The CDR3 is 16 amino acids. Germline lookup yields CDR1 SGHVS and CDR2 FNYEAQ. The germline V and J ends were trimmed by 4 bases and 4 bases, with 16 bases remaining between them. CDR3 nucleotide sequence: TGTGCCAGCAGCTCAAGGAGACAGGGAGGCACCGGGGAGCTGTTTTTT. Translated: CASSSRRQGGTGELFF.

The chain uses TRBV28 and TRBJ1-2; unclear D gene. V was pared by 2 bases and J by 4 bases, with 11 bases between. Germline CDR1 reads MDHEN; CDR2 reads SYDVKM. CDR3 size: 14 residues. The CDR3 DNA reads as TGTGCCAGCAGTTTAGCGGTCAAGTTCTATGGCTACACCTTC. It encodes CASSLAVKFYGYTF.

The gene calls are TRBV5-1 and TRBJ1-2; D is ambiguous. The CDR3 loop spans 14 amino acids. Trimming removed 4 bases at V and 5 bases at J, with 15 bases between. Germline V gene data show CDR1 as SGHRS and CDR2 as YFSETQ. In DNA form, the CDR3 reads TGCGCCAGCAGCCCCAGTCGGGATTCTTATGGCTACACCTTC. This gives the protein CASSPSRDSYGYTF. The variable domain in full, completed from reference TRBV5-1 and TRBJ1-2, reads KAGVTQTPRYLIKTRGQQVTLSCSPISGHRSVSWYQQTPGQGLQFLFEYFSETQRNKGNFPGRFSGRQFSNSRSEMNVSTLELGDSALYLCASSPSRDSYGYTFGSGTRLTVV.

CDR3 DNA sequence: TGTGCCATCAGTGAGAGAGACGGCGGAGGCTACACCTTC. It encodes CAISERDGGGYTF. The gene calls are TRBV10-3 and TRBJ1-2; no clear D gene. The germline CDR1 and CDR2 sequences are ENHRY and SYGVKD. The CDR3 has 13 amino acids. The ends were cut back, 2 bases at V and 8 bases at J, with 12 bases in the middle.

This clone appeared a single time. The chain carries TRBV6-1 and TRBJ1-4; no clear D. Germline V lookup: CDR1 MNHNS, CDR2 SASEGT. The CDR3 is made up of 15 amino acids. Trimming took 0 bases from V and 8 from J, leaving 13 bases between them. The CDR3: CASSEARSVGEKLFF. CDR3 sequence (DNA): TGTGCCAGCAGTGAAGCGCGGTCAGTCGGAGAAAAACTGTTTTTT.

The chain combines TRBV7-2 with TRBJ2-7; TRBD1 agrees at 8 bases. Losses at the gene ends were 1 base for V and 5 bases for J; bases not matched to a gene: 4. In germline, CDR1 is SGHTA, CDR2 FQGNSA. The CDR3 is made up of 14 amino acids. The CDR3 DNA is TGTGCCAGCAGCTTAGGACAGGGGACCAACGAGCAGTACTTC. Protein: CASSLGQGTNEQYF.

The rearrangement links TRBV28 to TRBJ2-1; D remains unclear. This CDR3 region has 17 residues. Trimming removed 5 bases at V and 0 bases at J, with 17 bases between. Germline V gene lookup returns CDR1 MDHEN and CDR2 SYDVKM. The DNA of the CDR3 is TGTGCCAGCAGTCTCTCCCGGCGGCCGAGCTCCTACAATGAGCAGTTCTTC. Translated: CASSLSRRPSSYNEQFF.

The chain has TRBV19 and TRBJ1-1; no clear D. CDR1 LNHDA and CDR2 SQIVND come from the germline V gene (reference sequence). There are 13 residues in the CDR3. V lost 6 bases and J lost 0, with 8 bases in between. DNA for the CDR3: TGTGCCAGTAGACAACCCATGAACACTGAAGCTTTCTTT. Protein: CASRQPMNTEAFF.

The CDR3 DNA reads as TGTGCCAGCAGCTCGACGTCAAGGAGCTCCTACGAGCAGTACTTC. It is translated as CASSSTSRSSYEQYF. The chain is built from TRBV7-2 and TRBJ2-7; D is undetermined. V lost 4 bases and J 0 bases, leaving 13 bases between the germline ends. In germline, CDR1 is SGHTA, CDR2 FQGNSA. The length of the CDR3 is 15 residues.